What follows are 13 T cell receptor beta chains derived from one specimen sequenced in a study of CD8+CD57+ T cells in acquired aplastic anemia. Genomic DNA constituted the template upon which TCR beta VDJ and CDR3 profiling was performed. TCRdb reanalysed the reads using MiXCR and keeps one entry per CDR3 protein. The table includes fewer than 300,000 distinct CDR3 sequences, about 80% detected once. CD8+CD57+ cell expansion had been shown by flow cytometry in patients chosen for sequencing. The sample was sorted CD4+, CD8+, or CD8+CD57+ T cells (not recorded which) from PBMCs. These TCRs come from a human donor with aplastic anemia.

CDR3: CASSESYGNDPQHF. Written as DNA, the CDR3 is TGTGCCAGCAGTGAGTCGTATGGCAATGATCCCCAGCATTTT. The V call is TRBV7-8, the J call TRBJ1-5; D is unclear. Trimming left V 6 bases short and J 10 bases short, with 19 bases between. This CDR3 is 14 amino acids long. Per germline, CDR1 SGHVS and CDR2 FQNEAQ.

The sample holds one count of this clonotype. The junction departs from the called germline gene at one end, perhaps through a read error. This chain connects TRBV7-2 to TRBJ2-1; a possible D gene is TRBD2 (5 bases). The CDR3 runs to 15 residues. The germline V gene has CDR1 SGHTA and CDR2 FQGNSA. The CDR3 spells CASSIDLGGYTEEFF. As DNA, the CDR3 is TGTGCCAGCAGCATAGATCTCGGAGGCTACACTGAGGAGTTCTTC.

A word on this clonotype: A much larger clone is a single base away; this may be a read error. V is TRBV9 and J is TRBJ2-3; 9 bases are a match to TRBD2. Germline V gene lookup returns CDR1 SGDLS and CDR2 YYNGEE. The CDR3 loop spans 14 amino acids. CDR3 sequence reads: CASSVGLADTDKHF. The CDR3 DNA follows: TGTGCCAGCAGCGTAGGACTAGCGGACACAGATAAGCATTTT.

As regards this clonotype: At one end the junction does not follow the germline gene, possibly because of a read error. V and J are TRBV9 and TRBJ2-3, with D perhaps TRBD2 (5 bases). This CDR3 has 15 residues. Germline CDR1 reads SGDLS; CDR2 reads YYNGEE. The CDR3 nucleotides are TGTGCCAGCAGCTTAACTGGCGGGTGCAGAGATAAGCAGTATTTT. Protein product: CASSLTGGCRDKQYF.

A remark on this clonotype: The conserved phenylalanine or tryptophan normally closing the CDR3 is absent here, so this likely arose from a read error. Because the CDR3's place on the DNA is in doubt, the DNA is left out and the CDR3 is given as listed by TCRdb. The chain combines TRBV7-9 with TRBJ2-5; the table's D call TRBD2 went unverified against the DNA. CDR1 is SEHNR and CDR2 is FQNEAQ in the germline V gene (reference sequence). The CDR3 is 12 residues long, ends included. CDR3 amino acids: CASHLAGSYGAN.

Of note for this clonotype: The junction shows a germline mismatch at one end, possibly a read error. V and J are TRBV7-9 and TRBJ2-1; the D is unclear. The CDR3 has 13 residues. Germline-derived CDR1 and CDR2 are SEHNR and FQNEAQ (reference sequence). This chain's CDR3 is CASSFGPDTQYFF. CDR3 sequence (DNA): TGTGCCAGCAGCTTTGGGCCAGATACGCAGTATTTTTTC. The variable domain in full, with the rest retrieved from reference TRBV7-9 and TRBJ2-1, is DTGVSQNPRHKITKRGQNVTFRCDPISEHNRLYWYRQTLGQGPEFLTYFQNEAQLEKSRLLSDRFSAERPKGSFSTLEIQRTEQGDSAMYLCASSFGPDTQYFFGPGTRLTVL.

This chain joins TRBV7-2 and TRBJ2-5; D is ambiguous. The germline gives CDR1 SGHTA, CDR2 FQGNSA. CDR3 length: 14 amino acids. Between the trimmed V and J ends, which lost 4 bases and 1 base, there was a span of 10 bases. The CDR3, as DNA: TGTGCCAGCAGCTGCGGCTCCAGCCAAGAGACCCAGTACTTC. Protein sequence: CASSCGSSQETQYF.

Points on this clonotype: No conserved phenylalanine or tryptophan is present at the end of the CDR3, so a read error is the likely explanation. The DNA is left out, because the CDR3 cannot be placed on it with certainty; the CDR3 is given as TCRdb lists it. The chain employs TRBV15 and TRBJ1-2. The CDR3 length equals 16 residues, ends included. Germline CDR1 and CDR2: LNHNV and YYDKDF (reference sequence). The CDR3: CATSRGSEQETQYFAS.

The chain links TRBV20-1 to TRBJ1-1, with 7 nucleotides matching TRBD1. Germline V gene data show CDR1 as DFQATT and CDR2 as SNEGSKA (reference sequence). The CDR3 is made up of 18 amino acids. V was clipped by 6 bases and J by 2 bases; unmatched bases: 21. The CDR3 DNA reads TGCAGTGCCAGCAGCGGGGGGGACCGACAGGGAGGAAACACTGAAGCTTTCTTT. Translation: CSASSGGDRQGGNTEAFF.

This chain links TRBV7-8 with TRBJ1-2; a possible D gene is TRBD1 (5 bases). Germline CDR1 SGHVS, CDR2 FQNEAQ. This CDR3 region has 14 residues. V dropped 0 bases and J dropped 14 bases, with 19 bases sitting between them. CDR3 nucleotide sequence: TGTGCCAGCAGCTTAGCCCAGGGTCCTCGGGTTGAAACCTTC. Protein product: CASSLAQGPRVETF.

The chain combines TRBV7-3 with TRBJ2-5; D call uncertain. With 11 bases removed from V and 11 bases from J, the gap between germline ends came to 27 bases. The germline V gene has CDR1 SGHTA and CDR2 FQGTGA. The CDR3 runs to 14 residues. CDR3 loop: CAYEVPANHVTQYF. The CDR3 DNA reads TGTGCCTACGAGGTACCGGCGAACCACGTGACACAGTACTTC.

The J gene is TRBJ2-7, the V gene TRBV25-1, with a weak D call TRBD1 (5 bases). Trimming cost V 4 bases and J 2 bases, with 15 bases left between them. The CDR3 has 15 amino acids. Germline CDR1 MGHDK, CDR2 SYGVNS. CDR3 sequence: CASSADRVGTYEQYF. As DNA, the CDR3 is TGTGCCAGCAGTGCAGACAGAGTAGGAACCTACGAGCAGTACTTC.

Remarks on this clonotype: The germline gene is not matched at one end of the junction; a read error may be the cause. The V gene is TRBV7-8, the J gene TRBJ2-3; D remains ambiguous. Germline CDR1 and CDR2: SGHVS and FQNEAQ. The CDR3 has 13 amino acids. This CDR3 is CASSNEANDIQHF. The DNA of the CDR3 is TGTGCCAGCTCAAACGAGGCCAACGATATTCAACACTTT.